This is a list of T cell receptor beta chains from one sample in a study of CD8 T cells in Susac syndrome. MiXCR, run by TCRdb on the immunoSEQ multiplex PCR reads, gives a single entry per CDR3 protein. The table shows approximately 83,000 distinct CDR3 sequences, with around 94% occurring only once. The sample taken for sequencing was CD8+ T cells from PBMCs. The receptors originated from a human donor with Susac syndrome. Both conserved end residues are part of each CDR3. D genes are given only for firm matches. Some rows have no size entry. The others give once, few or many, or a class for an expanded clone.

size,V,J,D,DNA,CDR3
-,TRBV7-9,TRBJ2-7,TRBD1,TGTGCCAGCAGCTACCGGGACAGAAACGAGCAGTACTTC,CASSYRDRNEQYF
-,TRBV3-1,TRBJ1-6,-,TGTGCCAGCAGCCAAGTTGAGGAGAGCTCCTATAATTCACCCCTCCACTTT,CASSQVEESSYNSPLHF
-,TRBV29-1,TRBJ1-1,-,TGCAGCGTTGATGGGGGCCAGGTGTATACTGAAGCTTTCTTT,CSVDGGQVYTEAFF
-,TRBV5-6,TRBJ2-2,TRBD2,TGTGCCAGCAGCTATGGTGTCGGTGCGGGGGACTACACCGGGGAGCTGTTTTTT,CASSYGVGAGDYTGELFF
-,TRBV20-1,TRBJ2-1,-,TGCAGTGCTAGAAGTACCCCCCTTAACAATGAGCAGTTCTTC,CSARSTPLNNEQFF
-,TRBV5-1,TRBJ2-1,TRBD2,TGCGCCAGCAGCCCCGGGACTAGCGGAGTTTACAATGAGCAGTTCTTC,CASSPGTSGVYNEQFF
-,TRBV7-9,TRBJ1-3,TRBD1,TGTGCCAGCAGCGGACAGGGGGCTGGAAACACCATATATTTT,CASSGQGAGNTIYF
-,TRBV7-8,TRBJ2-7,-,TGTGCCAGCAGCTTTTTTCAGGGTGTGGTCTACGAGCAGTACTTC,CASSFFQGVVYEQYF
-,TRBV6-5,TRBJ2-7,-,TGTGCCAGCTCAACGGCGCCGGACGAGCAGTACTTC,CASSTAPDEQYF
-,TRBV3-1,TRBJ1-6,-,TGTGCCAGCAGCCAAGTTGGAGCAGAAAAAGATTCACCCCTCCACTTT,CASSQVGAEKDSPLHF
-,TRBV6-5,TRBJ1-3,-,TGTGCCAGCAGTTACCTGGGTGAGGGGAGCTCTGGAAACACCATATATTTT,CASSYLGEGSSGNTIYF
-,TRBV30,TRBJ1-2,-,TGTGCCTGGACGGGGAAGGTCTATGGCTACACCTTC,CAWTGKVYGYTF
-,TRBV20-1,TRBJ2-1,-,TGCAGTGCTAATCTAGAGATGGGTGAGCAGTTCTTC,CSANLEMGEQFF
-,TRBV7-3,TRBJ2-1,TRBD2,TGTGCCAGCAGCTCAGGGATGACTAGCGGGACCCTATACAATGAGCAGTTCTTC,CASSSGMTSGTLYNEQFF
-,TRBV19,TRBJ1-2,-,TGTGCCAGTAGTATATCCGGAGGTCGGCTTGACTATGGCTACACCTTC,CASSISGGRLDYGYTF
once,TRBV6-5,TRBJ2-4,-,TGTGCCAGCAGTTACTCAACCCAGGGGATTCAGTACTTC,CASSYSTQGIQYF